The clone carrying this T cell receptor (beta chain) came up many times. The antigen is undetermined. After removal of 0 bases from V and 5 bases from J, the junction contained 4 bases not matched to a gene. The CDR3 length is 14 residues. The germline gives CDR1 SGHRS, CDR2 YFSETQ. For TCR, cDNA came from 5'RACE template switching, which added a universal primer site and UMIs. Each CDR3 protein is one row after TCRdb ran MiXCR on the 5' RACE reads. The table includes tens of thousands of distinct CDR3 sequences, 7% to 9% detected once. This specimen belongs to a study of T cells after yellow fever vaccination. Turning to the study itself: It was SMART-Seq v4 Ultra Low Input that prepared the fractions with low cell numbers.

Study results and limitations: Peaking faster, on day 5 versus 15, the secondary response was nonetheless weaker. Abundant clonotypes from the bulk population could contaminate FACS-sorted repertoires.

The origin of this receptor is a man aged 18 to 35 who received the YFV17D yellow fever vaccine. The sequencing here drew on CD8+ T cells sorted from PBMCs, taken around 15 days after the first yellow fever vaccination. This sequence joins TRBV5-1 and TRBJ2-5, with 7 bases identical to TRBD2. The CDR3 nucleotides are TGCGCCAGCAGCTTGGGGACTAGGGCGGAGACCCAGTACTTC. It codes for CASSLGTRAETQYF.